Below are 10 T cell receptor beta chains sequenced from a single sample in a study of blood T cells in healthy people across ages. PCR was performed a second time for about 7 to 12 cycles using a sample-barcoded 5' primer and a J-beta primer mix. A single record per CDR3 protein comes from TCRdb applying MiXCR to the 5' RACE reads. Of about 800,000 distinct CDR3 sequences listed, roughly 25% are singletons. The same sample was also used in a study of T cells of mothers and their children.

What was sequenced was blood. Receptor source: a boy between 10 and 17 years old in good health.

The CDR3 reads CSVEDGTGGLDEQFF. The CDR3 coding sequence is TGCAGCGTTGAAGATGGGACAGGGGGCTTGGATGAGCAGTTCTTC. The rearrangement links TRBV29-1 to TRBJ2-1; the match to TRBD1 covers 12 bases. CDR1 is SQVTM and CDR2 is ANQGSEA in the germline V gene. The CDR3 covers 15 residues. V lost 0 bases, J lost 8 bases, and 5 bases stayed unmatched.

This sequence joins TRBV28 and TRBJ2-5; D may be TRBD1 (7 bases). This CDR3 contains 15 residues. Trimming left V 5 bases short and J 4 bases short, with 17 bases between. CDR1 and CDR2 (germline): MDHEN, SYDVKM. CDR3: CASSHAQGGVETQYF. CDR3 DNA sequence: TGTGCCAGCAGTCACGCGCAGGGGGGTGTAGAGACCCAGTACTTC.

This clonotype was counted only a few times. The chain employs TRBV9 and TRBJ2-3; 11 bases are shared with TRBD2. Germline V gene sequence: CDR1 SGDLS, CDR2 YYNGEE. The CDR3 spans 16 residues. With V trimmed by 4 bases and J by 2 bases, 6 bases remained unmatched. The CDR3 protein is CASSFRLAGFTDTQYF. The CDR3 DNA is TGTGCCAGCAGCTTCCGACTAGCGGGGTTCACAGATACGCAGTATTTT.

V gene TRBV21-1 combines with J gene TRBJ2-4. TRBV21-1 has pseudogene status. The CDR3 loop spans 22 amino acids. The CDR3 reads CASSKAQSLPLSSLLAKNIQYF. The CDR3 coding sequence is TGTGCCAGCAGCAAAGCGCAAAGTTTACCATTATCTTCTCTACTAGCCAAAAACATTCAGTACTTC.

V is TRBV4-3 and J is TRBJ2-3; no clear D gene. V was clipped by 0 bases and J by 6 bases, with 16 bases between them. Germline V gene sequence: CDR1 LGHNA, CDR2 YSLEER. The CDR3 length is 16 residues. CDR3: CASSQDLTDGADTQYF. The CDR3 nucleotides read TGCGCCAGCAGCCAAGATCTGACGGACGGTGCGGATACGCAGTATTTT.

This chain uses TRBV6-2 or TRBV6-3 with TRBJ2-4, with D perhaps assigned TRBD1 or TRBD2 (6 bases each). Trimming cost V 4 bases and J 8 bases, with 12 bases left between them. There are 13 residues in the CDR3. In germline, CDR1 is MNHEY, CDR2 SVGEGT. The CDR3 region is CASSFGGLDIQYF. DNA for the CDR3: TGTGCCAGCAGTTTTGGGGGGCTTGACATTCAGTACTTC.

V gene TRBV7-8 combines with J gene TRBJ2-1; D is possibly TRBD2 (6 bases). V was shortened by 2 bases and J by 8 bases, with 16 bases between the two germline ends. CDR3 length: 15 residues. Germline V gives CDR1 SGHVS, CDR2 FQNEAQ. The CDR3 DNA reads as TGTGCCAGCAGCTTACGGTGGCTAGCGTACGATGAGCAGTTCTTC. This sequence encodes CASSLRWLAYDEQFF.

In its sample, this clonotype was seen a few times. The chain has TRBV20-1 and TRBJ2-1; possibly TRBD2 for D (5 bases). CDR3 length: 15 residues. Germline V gives CDR1 DFQATT, CDR2 SNEGSKA (reference sequence). Deletions cut 0 bases from V and 6 bases from J, with 15 bases between. The CDR3 nucleotides read TGCAGTGCTAGAGATCTAGGGAGCCTTCGCAATGAGCAGTTCTTC. This translates into CSARDLGSLRNEQFF.

This clonotype was detected only a few times. The CDR3, as DNA: TGCGCCAGCAGCCAAGGATGGACAGGGCCTAACTATGGCTACACCTTC. As protein: CASSQGWTGPNYGYTF. The V gene is TRBV4-3, the J gene TRBJ1-2; 8 bases agree with TRBD1. With V trimmed by 1 base and J by 0 bases, 4 bases remained unmatched. Germline V gene sequence: CDR1 LGHNA, CDR2 YSLEER. CDR3 length equals 16 residues.

This clonotype showed up just a few times. The rearrangement joins TRBV28 to TRBJ2-1; 8 nucleotides agree with TRBD2. The end of the DNA is better explained by TRBJ2-5, so the J call may be wrong. Germline CDR1 and CDR2: MDHEN and SYDVKM. The CDR3 is 14 amino acids. The CDR3 here is CASTAGTRGETQYF. CDR3 bases: TGTGCCAGCACGGCGGGGACTAGAGGAGAGACCCAGTACTTC.